This TCR beta chain was sequenced for a study of neurological immune-mediated disorders (dated by TCRdb to between 2019 and 2020). Background on the whole study: Among the roughly 34 multiple sclerosis patients, relapsing-remitting MS accounted for approximately 30 and secondary progressive MS accounted for 3. Peripheral blood TCR-beta repertoires from HTLV-I-associated myelopathy (HAM/TSP) patients, multiple sclerosis patients and healthy controls were compared by UMI-based sequencing. Alongside PBMC samples, the set of fewer than 110 TCR-beta libraries contained longitudinal samples, technical triplicates, and paired CD4+ and CD8+ T-cell subsets that had been sorted. The cohort included approximately 70 subjects: approximately 15 with HAM/TSP, around 34 with multiple sclerosis, and roughly 20 healthy controls. Beyond this particular receptor, the publication reports: TCR clonal expansion was highest in HAM/TSP patients and lowest in MS patients, with MS patients falling below even healthy controls. No identical CDR3 amino acid sequences were found to be shared among expanded clones across subjects, suggesting that TCR-beta repertoires were private in all groups. No clinical or MRI features were associated with the MS cluster, and the authors said that larger cohorts are needed. In a phylogenetic analysis, the repertoires of 18 out of 34 MS patients fell into a single cluster of related CDR3 sequences, pointing to a possible signature at the repertoire level.

This clonotype has a handful of counts. The specificity of this receptor is unknown. This may arise from a read error, as a much more abundant clone is one base away. For unsorted PBMC libraries, 2 million PBMCs were used after storage in RNAlater at -80 degrees C until RNA extraction. The multiple sclerosis patients were enrolled in a US clinical protocol that evaluated disease progression with magnetic resonance imaging. Peripheral blood was subjected to Ficoll-Hypaque density gradient centrifugation to isolate PBMCs, which were then cryopreserved in liquid nitrogen. Its CDR3 holds 16 amino acids, cysteine through phenylalanine. The kept DNA is CDR3 alone, 48 bases in frame from the first base. The germline V gene yields SGHRS for CDR1 and YFSETQ for CDR2. cDNA was synthesized by template-switch 5'RACE using a primer carrying a 10-nucleotide random unique molecular identifier by which each TCR transcript was tagged. Over 180 million TCR-beta sequences, covering 15-18 subjects, were produced in each sequencing run. The RNeasy kit was used for extraction of total RNA. The KAPA Real-time Library Amplification kit was used to amplify TCR-beta VDJ regions with primers for the TCR constant region and the 5'RACE anchor. A first PCR added sample indexes and Illumina adaptors, after which a second PCR increased the library yield. After purification with Ampure beads, the TCR product of roughly 650 bp was size-selected on a 2% E-gel SizeSelection system. Library quality was checked on a Bioanalyzer, concentration was measured with Qubit, and libraries were quantified with the Kapa Library Quantification kit before pooling. Paired-end 2 x 150 bp sequencing of the libraries was performed on an Illumina HiSeq 2500. To increase sequence diversity, about 25-31% phiX was spiked into each library pool. The original pipeline was this. Quality-filtered reads were processed with the UMI-based MiGEC pipeline, which removed over 80% of raw TCR sequences during error correction. IMGT germline references were used for aligning VDJ genes, and each clonotype was defined as a unique CDR3 amino acid sequence together with its V-J genes. VDJtools evaluated clonal expansion, Shannon diversity and CDR3 relatedness (CalcPairwiseDistances, ClusterSamples); CLCbio workbench built phylogenetic trees. Expanded clones were defined as having at least 8 unique UMIs, based on coefficient-of-variation modelling across technical triplicates. The raw public data were reprocessed by TCRdb itself: fastp quality trimming at Q25, MiXCR clonotype calling, in-frame beta chains only. Every CDR3 protein is listed once, alongside the most common genes and DNA of its rows. TCRdb, rather than the study authors, made the V and J calls. This sample has about 120,000 distinct CDR3 sequences in its table, and roughly 3.1% of those were observed once. The top ten clonotypes cover roughly 1.3% of the sample.

What was sequenced was PBMCs. The receptor was isolated from a woman between 25 and 40 years old with multiple sclerosis. Recombination connected TRBV5-1 to TRBJ2-5; 10 bases in the middle match TRBD1. The CDR3 protein sequence reads: CASSSDPTGGGENQYF. In nucleotide form, the sequence is TGCGCCAGCAGCTCCGACCCGACAGGGGGCGGGGAGAACCAGTACTTC.